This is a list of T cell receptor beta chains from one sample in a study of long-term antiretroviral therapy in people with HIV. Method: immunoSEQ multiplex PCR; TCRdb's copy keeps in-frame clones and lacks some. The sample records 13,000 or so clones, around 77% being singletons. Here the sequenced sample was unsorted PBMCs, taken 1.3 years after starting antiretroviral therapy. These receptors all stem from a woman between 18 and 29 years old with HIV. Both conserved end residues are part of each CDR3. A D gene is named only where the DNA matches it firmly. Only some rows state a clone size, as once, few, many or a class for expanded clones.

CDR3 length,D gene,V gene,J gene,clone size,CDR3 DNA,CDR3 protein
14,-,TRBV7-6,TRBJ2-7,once,TGTGCCAGCAGCTTAGCATCCCCAAGCTACGAGCAGTACTTC,CASSLASPSYEQYF
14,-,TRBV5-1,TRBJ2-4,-,TGCGCCAGCAGCTTGGGAGGGGCCAAAAACATTCAGTACTTC,CASSLGGAKNIQYF
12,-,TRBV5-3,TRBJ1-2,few,TGTGCCAGCAGCTTGGGGGGGAATGGCTACACCTTC,CASSLGGNGYTF
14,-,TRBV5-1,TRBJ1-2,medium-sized,TGCGCCAGCACCATTCCCGGGGCGACAGATGGCTACACCTTC,CASTIPGATDGYTF
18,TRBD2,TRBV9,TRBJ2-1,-,TGTGCCAGCAGCGCGCTTGGGGGGGGACTAGTCGGTTCCGATGAGCAGTTCTTC,CASSALGGGLVGSDEQFF
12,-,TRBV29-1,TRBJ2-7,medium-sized,TGCAGCGTTGAACAGACTACTGGGGGGCAGTACTTC,CSVEQTTGGQYF
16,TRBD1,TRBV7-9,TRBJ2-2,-,TGTGCCAGCAGCTCCATGGACAGGTCTAACACCGGGGAGCTGTTTTTT,CASSSMDRSNTGELFF
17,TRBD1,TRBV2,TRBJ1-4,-,TGTGCCAGCAGTGGGGTCAGGGGGCGGACAACTAATGAAAAACTGTTTTTT,CASSGVRGRTTNEKLFF
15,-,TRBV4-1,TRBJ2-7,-,TGCGCCAGCAGCTGGGGGCAGGGTCAGTCCTACGAGCAGTACTTC,CASSWGQGQSYEQYF
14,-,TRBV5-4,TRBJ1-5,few,TGTGCCAGCAGCATAGGGGGTCAGTTTCAGCCCCAGCATTTT,CASSIGGQFQPQHF
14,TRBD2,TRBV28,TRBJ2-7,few,TGTGCCAGCAGTTGGCAGCGGGGAGCCTACGAGCAGTACTTC,CASSWQRGAYEQYF
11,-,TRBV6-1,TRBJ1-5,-,TGTGCCAGCAGTGAGGGTCAGCCCCAGCATTTT,CASSEGQPQHF
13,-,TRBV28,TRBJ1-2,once,TGTGCCAGCAGTAACAGCGCTAACTATGGCTACACCTTC,CASSNSANYGYTF
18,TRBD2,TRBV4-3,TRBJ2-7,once,TGCGCCAGCAGCCCCTACCCCGTGACTAGCGGGGTTGACGACGAGCAGTACTTC,CASSPYPVTSGVDDEQYF
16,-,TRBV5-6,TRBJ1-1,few,TGTGCCAGCAGTTTCCCCGGGGGAGACATGAACACTGAAGCTTTCTTT,CASSFPGGDMNTEAFF
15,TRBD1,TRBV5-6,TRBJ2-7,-,TGTGCCAGCAGCTTACGCCGGGACAGTCTCTACGAGCAGTACTTC,CASSLRRDSLYEQYF
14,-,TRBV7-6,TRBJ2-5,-,TGTGCCAGCAGCTTAAGACTTGTAGAAGAGACCCAGTACTTC,CASSLRLVEETQYF
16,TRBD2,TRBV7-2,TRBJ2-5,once,TGTGCCAGCAGCTTAGGAGCAGCGGGGGGCGGGGAGACCCAGTACTTC,CASSLGAAGGGETQYF
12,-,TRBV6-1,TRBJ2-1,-,TGTGCCAGCAGTGGAAAAAAAAATGAGCAGTTCTTC,CASSGKKNEQFF
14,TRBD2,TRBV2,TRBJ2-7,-,TGTGCCAGCAGTGGGACTAGCGGAGTGGGCGAGCAGTACTTC,CASSGTSGVGEQYF
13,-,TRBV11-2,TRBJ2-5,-,TGTGCCAGCAGCTTAGGATTGAAAGAGACCCAGTACTTC,CASSLGLKETQYF
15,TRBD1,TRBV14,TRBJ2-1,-,TGTGCCAGCAGCTCCGGACAGGGGCCTTACAATGAGCAGTTCTTC,CASSSGQGPYNEQFF
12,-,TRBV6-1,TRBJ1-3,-,TGTGCCAGCAGGGCAGGGGCAAACACCATATATTTT,CASRAGANTIYF
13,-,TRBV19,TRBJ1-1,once,TGTGCCACTCAGGACAGAGGGAGCACTGAAGCTTTCTTT,CATQDRGSTEAFF
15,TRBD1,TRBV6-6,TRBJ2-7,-,TGTGCCAGCAGTTACGGGAACAGGGGGCGCTACGAGCAGTACTTC,CASSYGNRGRYEQYF
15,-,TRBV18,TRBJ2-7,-,TGTGCCAGCTCACCTGAAACCATCACCTCCTACGAGCAGTACTTC,CASSPETITSYEQYF
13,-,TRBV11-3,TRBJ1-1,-,TGTGCCAGCAGCTTAGGGTCGGGGGCTGAAGCTTTCTTT,CASSLGSGAEAFF
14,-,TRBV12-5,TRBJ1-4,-,TGTGCTAGTGGCACCGACCGGGGAGGCGAAAAACTGTTTTTT,CASGTDRGGEKLFF
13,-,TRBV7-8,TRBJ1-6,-,TGTGCCAGCAGCGCTCCGTATAATTCACCCCTCCACTTT,CASSAPYNSPLHF
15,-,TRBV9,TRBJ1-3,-,TGTGCCAGCAGCCCAAGCGGGGGGCAGGAAAACACCATATATTTT,CASSPSGGQENTIYF
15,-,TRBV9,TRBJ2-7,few,TGTGCCAGCAGCGTTGGAGGGACTTTAAAATACGAGCAGTACTTC,CASSVGGTLKYEQYF
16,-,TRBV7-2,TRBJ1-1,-,TGTGCCAGCAGCAACCCGGGGGCCGCAGTCTACCCTGAAGCTTTCTTT,CASSNPGAAVYPEAFF
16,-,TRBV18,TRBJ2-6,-,TGTGCCAGCTCACCAGTGAGCAGGGCTGGGGCCAACGTCCTGACTTTC,CASSPVSRAGANVLTF
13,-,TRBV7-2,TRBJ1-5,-,TGTGCCAGCAGCTTAGAAGGGGCCCAGCCCCAGCATTTT,CASSLEGAQPQHF
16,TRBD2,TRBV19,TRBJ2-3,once,TGTGCCAGTAGTATAAGTGGCAGGGAGGGACCAGATACGCAGTATTTT,CASSISGREGPDTQYF
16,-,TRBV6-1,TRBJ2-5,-,TGTGCCAGCAGTGGTTGGAAGGGTAACCCCCAAGAGACCCAGTACTTC,CASSGWKGNPQETQYF
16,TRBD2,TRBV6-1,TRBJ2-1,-,TGTGCCAGCAGTGACCCTGGACTAGTCGGGGACAATGAGCAGTTCTTC,CASSDPGLVGDNEQFF
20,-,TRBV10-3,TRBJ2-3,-,TGTGCCATCAGTGGCCCGGTTTTTCCTTCGGGCCCCCGACGACAGGATACGCAGTATTTT,CAISGPVFPSGPRRQDTQYF
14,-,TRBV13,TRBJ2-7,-,TGTGCCAGCAGCACTGGACCGAGTGGTCCCCAGCAGTACTTC,CASSTGPSGPQQYF
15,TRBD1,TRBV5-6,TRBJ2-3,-,TGTGCCAGCAGCGGGACAGGGGACTCCACAGATACGCAGTATTTT,CASSGTGDSTDTQYF
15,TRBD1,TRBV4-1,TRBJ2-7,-,TGCGCCAGCAGCTGGGGACAGGGACCTTCCTACGAGCAGTACTTC,CASSWGQGPSYEQYF
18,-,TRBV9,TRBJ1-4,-,TGTGCCAGCAGCGTAGCTGTAGGGGATCGCCTAACTAATGAAAAACTGTTTTTT,CASSVAVGDRLTNEKLFF
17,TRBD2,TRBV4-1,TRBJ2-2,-,TGCGCCAGCAGCCAAGAGGGGACTAGAGTTATGGGCGGGGAGCTGTTTTTT,CASSQEGTRVMGGELFF
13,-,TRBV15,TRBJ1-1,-,TGTGCCACCAGCAGAGGCGGGGGGACTGAAGCTTTCTTT,CATSRGGGTEAFF
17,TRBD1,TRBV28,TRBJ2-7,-,TGTGCCAGCAGTGCCGCTTTTCCGGGACAGGGGGCCGGCGAGCAGTACTTC,CASSAAFPGQGAGEQYF
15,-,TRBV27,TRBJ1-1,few,TGTGCCAGCAGTTCCTCAACTCCGGGGCATACTGAAGCTTTCTTT,CASSSSTPGHTEAFF
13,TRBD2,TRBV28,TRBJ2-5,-,TGTGCCATAGGACTAGCGGGAGAGGAGACCCAGTACTTC,CAIGLAGEETQYF
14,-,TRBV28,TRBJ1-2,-,TGTGCCAGCAGTTTAATAGGGGAATACTATGGCTACACCTTC,CASSLIGEYYGYTF
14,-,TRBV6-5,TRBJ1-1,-,TGTGCCAGCAGTTATGGGGGGCAGAACACTGAAGCTTTCTTT,CASSYGGQNTEAFF
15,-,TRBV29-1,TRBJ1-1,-,TGCAGCGCCAGTCCCGGGTGGGGCATGAACACTGAAGCTTTCTTT,CSASPGWGMNTEAFF
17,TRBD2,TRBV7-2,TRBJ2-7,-,TGTGCCAGCAGCTTAGCTGCTTCTAGCGGGGGGGCGTACGAGCAGTACTTC,CASSLAASSGGAYEQYF
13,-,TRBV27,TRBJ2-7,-,TGTGCCAGCAGCCGACAGAGCTCCTACGAGCAGTACTTC,CASSRQSSYEQYF
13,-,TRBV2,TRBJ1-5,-,TGTGCCAGCAGTGTATGGGCGAATCAGCCCCAGCATTTT,CASSVWANQPQHF
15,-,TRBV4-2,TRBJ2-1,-,TGTGCCAGCAGCCAAGTGATTGGCGCCTCGGGTGAGCAGTTCTTC,CASSQVIGASGEQFF
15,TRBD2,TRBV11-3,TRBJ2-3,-,TGTGCCAGCAGCTTAACTAGCGTCCTGACAGATACGCAGTATTTT,CASSLTSVLTDTQYF
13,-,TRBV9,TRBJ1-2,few,TGTGCCAGCAGATTCCAGGGAGCCTATGGCTACACCTTC,CASRFQGAYGYTF
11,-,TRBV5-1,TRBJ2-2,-,TGCGCCAGCAGATGGACCGGGGAGCTGTTTTTT,CASRWTGELFF
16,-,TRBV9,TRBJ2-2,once,TGTGCCAGCAGCGCAAACCCCCGCAGGCAAGGCGGGGAGCTGTTTTTT,CASSANPRRQGGELFF
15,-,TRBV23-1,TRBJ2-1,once,TGCGCCAGCAGCCAAGGGCAGGGGCCATTCGATGAGCAGTTCTTC,CASSQGQGPFDEQFF
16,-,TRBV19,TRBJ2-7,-,TGTGCCAGTAGTATAGAGGCAGGGCAGGGGTATGGCGAGCAGTACTTC,CASSIEAGQGYGEQYF